A selection of T cell receptor beta chains follows, all from one sample in a study of blood T cell repertoires in COVID-19. Clones were read by immunoSEQ multiplex PCR, and TCRdb kept only the in-frame ones, dropping some. The table records roughly 130,000 clones, around 80% of them present only once. The specimen was peripheral blood. These TCRs come from a man in his 60s with active or convalescent COVID-19. Each CDR3 is given with its conserved first and last residue. D genes are given only for firm matches. Where a row states a size, it is once, few, many or the class of an expanded clone; other rows omit it.

J	D	V	size	CDR3	DNA
TRBJ2-5	TRBD2	TRBV28	-	CASSFRDYPSRAQYF	TGTGCCAGCTCTTTCCGGGACTACCCTTCTAGGGCCCAGTACTTC
TRBJ1-1	-	TRBV6-2/TRBV6-3	-	CASSYSGQGRTEAFF	TGTGCCAGCAGTTACTCGGGGCAGGGTCGCACTGAAGCTTTCTTT
TRBJ1-6	TRBD1	TRBV4-2	once	CASSQETGGRSPLHF	TGTGCCAGCAGCCAAGAGACAGGGGGCAGGTCACCCCTCCACTTT
TRBJ2-5	TRBD2	TRBV5-6	-	CASSTPAGVETQYF	TGTGCCAGCAGCACACCAGCGGGAGTAGAGACCCAGTACTTC
TRBJ1-2	-	TRBV29-1	-	CSVGGDPSDHGYTF	TGCAGCGTTGGGGGGGACCCTTCGGACCATGGCTACACCTTC
TRBJ2-1	TRBD2	TRBV6-5	-	CASSSTGTSGSHEQFF	TGTGCCAGCAGTTCTACCGGGACTAGCGGGTCCCATGAGCAGTTCTTC
TRBJ1-4	TRBD1	TRBV29-1	-	CSVRQGVNEKLFF	TGCAGCGTTAGACAGGGGGTTAATGAAAAACTGTTTTTT
TRBJ2-1	-	TRBV5-4	-	CASSLGAPNEQFF	TGTGCCAGCAGCTTGGGCGCCCCTAATGAGCAGTTCTTC
TRBJ2-3	-	TRBV3-1/TRBV3-2	many	CASSPSTYTDTQYF	TGTGCCAGCAGCCCCTCCACCTACACAGATACGCAGTATTTT
TRBJ2-7	-	TRBV7-9	-	CASTLAGGSYEQYF	TGTGCCAGCACCTTGGCCGGGGGCTCCTACGAGCAGTACTTC